Listed below are T cell receptor beta chains from one sample, sequenced in a study of cytomegalovirus exposure and HLA in healthy donors. TCRdb's copy holds only in-frame clones and misses some; the assay was immunoSEQ multiplex PCR. Among approximately 69,000 clones listed, around 64% were seen once. Input material: PBMCs. These receptors originate from a man between 35 and 55 years old in good health and CMV-seropositive. Both conserved end residues are part of each CDR3. Each record gives: D gene, V gene, clone size, J gene, CDR3 DNA, CDR3 protein. The D gene is left open where the match is weak. Clone size is not always given. Where it is, it says once, few, many or a class for expanded clones.

d_gene: .
v_gene: TRBV6-5
abundance: few
j_gene: TRBJ1-5
CDR3nt: TGTGCCAGCAGCCCCAGTCATCCAGACAATCAGCCCCAGCATTTT
CDR3aa: CASSPSHPDNQPQHF

d_gene: TRBD1
v_gene: TRBV4-1
abundance: .
j_gene: TRBJ2-7
CDR3nt: TGCGCCAGCAGCCAGACAGGGGCGGATGGCTACGAGCAGTACTTC
CDR3aa: CASSQTGADGYEQYF

d_gene: TRBD1
v_gene: TRBV27
abundance: few
j_gene: TRBJ2-7
CDR3nt: TGTGCCAGCAGTCAAACCCGGGACAGCCCGAGGGAGCAGTACTTC
CDR3aa: CASSQTRDSPREQYF

d_gene: .
v_gene: TRBV30
abundance: .
j_gene: TRBJ2-4
CDR3nt: TGTGCCTGGAGGCCGCCTTCCCAGGGAGGCATTCAGTACTTC
CDR3aa: CAWRPPSQGGIQYF

d_gene: .
v_gene: TRBV27
abundance: .
j_gene: TRBJ1-1
CDR3nt: TGTGCCAGCAGCAGAGACAGCCACACTGAAGCTTTCTTT
CDR3aa: CASSRDSHTEAFF

d_gene: TRBD2
v_gene: TRBV10-3
abundance: .
j_gene: TRBJ2-1
CDR3nt: TGTGCCATCAGTGATGCCCTGAGCGGGGGGGCCTACAATGAGCAGTTCTTC
CDR3aa: CAISDALSGGAYNEQFF

d_gene: .
v_gene: TRBV12-5
abundance: few
j_gene: TRBJ1-1
CDR3nt: TGTGCTAGTGGTCGGGACTTGAGTGAAGCTTTCTTT
CDR3aa: CASGRDLSEAFF

d_gene: .
v_gene: TRBV11-2
abundance: few
j_gene: TRBJ1-1
CDR3nt: TGTGCCAGCAGCTTAGACGACGGACACACGCACACTGAAGCTTTCTTT
CDR3aa: CASSLDDGHTHTEAFF

d_gene: .
v_gene: TRBV18
abundance: .
j_gene: TRBJ2-7
CDR3nt: TGTGCCAGCTCACCTCTCAGGGAGGACGAGCAGTACTTC
CDR3aa: CASSPLREDEQYF

d_gene: .
v_gene: TRBV15
abundance: few
j_gene: TRBJ1-3
CDR3nt: TGTGCCACCAGCAGGGAACGACGGGGCTCTGGAAACACCATATATTTT
CDR3aa: CATSRERRGSGNTIYF

d_gene: TRBD1
v_gene: TRBV9
abundance: .
j_gene: TRBJ1-5
CDR3nt: TGTGCCAGCAGCCCACAGGGGGCGGACAATCAGCCCCAGCATTTT
CDR3aa: CASSPQGADNQPQHF

d_gene: TRBD1
v_gene: TRBV29-1
abundance: .
j_gene: TRBJ1-1
CDR3nt: TGCAGCGTTCAGGGACAGACGAACACTGAAGCTTTCTTT
CDR3aa: CSVQGQTNTEAFF

d_gene: .
v_gene: TRBV7-3
abundance: once
j_gene: TRBJ2-2
CDR3nt: TGTGCCAGCAGCTACTCAGGGGCAGAGGCCGGGGAGCTGTTTTTT
CDR3aa: CASSYSGAEAGELFF

d_gene: TRBD2
v_gene: TRBV6-4
abundance: .
j_gene: TRBJ2-1
CDR3nt: TGTGCCAGCAGTGACTCTCCCGCGGGGGGGAGCAGGGAGCAGTTCTTC
CDR3aa: CASSDSPAGGSREQFF

d_gene: TRBD1
v_gene: TRBV30
abundance: few
j_gene: TRBJ1-1
CDR3nt: TGTGCCTGGGGGACAGGGGTAGAAGCTTTCTTT
CDR3aa: CAWGTGVEAFF

d_gene: TRBD1
v_gene: TRBV5-6
abundance: .
j_gene: TRBJ2-2
CDR3nt: TGTGCCAGCAGCTCCGGGACAGCGAACACCGGGGAGCTGTTTTTT
CDR3aa: CASSSGTANTGELFF

d_gene: .
v_gene: TRBV4-2
abundance: once
j_gene: TRBJ2-7
CDR3nt: TGTGCCAGCAGCCAAGATACTGGGCGTGGGGAGCAGTACTTC
CDR3aa: CASSQDTGRGEQYF

d_gene: .
v_gene: TRBV7-9
abundance: .
j_gene: TRBJ2-5
CDR3nt: TGTGCCAGCAGCTTACTAGACAGCCAGTACCAAGAGACCCAGTACTTC
CDR3aa: CASSLLDSQYQETQYF

d_gene: TRBD2
v_gene: TRBV19
abundance: few
j_gene: TRBJ2-1
CDR3nt: TGTGCCAGTAGTATTGAGCGGGGGGGCAATGAGCAGTTCTTC
CDR3aa: CASSIERGGNEQFF

d_gene: .
v_gene: TRBV19
abundance: .
j_gene: TRBJ2-5
CDR3nt: TGTGCCAGTAGCCATCGCCCAGGGGAAAATTTAATAGAGACCCAGTACTTC
CDR3aa: CASSHRPGENLIETQYF

d_gene: .
v_gene: TRBV6-6
abundance: .
j_gene: TRBJ2-7
CDR3nt: TGTGCCAGCAGTTACTCACAGGGCGAGCAGCACTTC
CDR3aa: CASSYSQGEQHF

d_gene: TRBD1
v_gene: TRBV5-1
abundance: few
j_gene: TRBJ2-7
CDR3nt: TGCGCCAGCAGCTTGGGAGAGGACAGGGGGACCTACGAGCAGTACTTC
CDR3aa: CASSLGEDRGTYEQYF

d_gene: TRBD2
v_gene: TRBV30
abundance: .
j_gene: TRBJ2-5
CDR3nt: TGTGCCTGGAGTACTAGCGGGGTGCAAGAGACCCAGTACTTC
CDR3aa: CAWSTSGVQETQYF

d_gene: .
v_gene: TRBV28
abundance: .
j_gene: TRBJ2-5
CDR3nt: TGTGCCAGCAGCGACGACAGGATTCAAGAGACCCAGTACTTC
CDR3aa: CASSDDRIQETQYF

d_gene: TRBD1
v_gene: TRBV28
abundance: few
j_gene: TRBJ1-2
CDR3nt: TGTGCCAGCGGGGACAGATCGTTGTATGGCTACACCTTC
CDR3aa: CASGDRSLYGYTF

d_gene: TRBD2
v_gene: TRBV7-9
abundance: .
j_gene: TRBJ2-1
CDR3nt: TGTGCCAGCAGCCACGCCGGGGGGGGCAATGAGCAGTTCTTC
CDR3aa: CASSHAGGGNEQFF

d_gene: .
v_gene: TRBV10-3
abundance: .
j_gene: TRBJ1-1
CDR3nt: TGTGCCATCAGTGACAGGTACACTGAAGCTTTCTTT
CDR3aa: CAISDRYTEAFF